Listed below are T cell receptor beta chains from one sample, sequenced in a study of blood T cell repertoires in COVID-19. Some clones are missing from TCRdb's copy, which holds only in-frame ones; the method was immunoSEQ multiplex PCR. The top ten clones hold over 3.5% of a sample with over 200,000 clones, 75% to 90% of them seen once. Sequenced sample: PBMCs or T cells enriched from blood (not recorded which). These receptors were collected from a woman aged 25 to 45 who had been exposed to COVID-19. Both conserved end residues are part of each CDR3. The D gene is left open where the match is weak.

cdr3_nt: TGTGCCAGCAGTTTTCCCCCCGGTCTGGAGAGCTCCTACGAGCAGTACTTC
cdr3_aa: CASSFPPGLESSYEQYF
cdr3_length: 17
v_call: TRBV28
d_call: .
j_call: TRBJ2-7

cdr3_nt: TGTGCCAGCAGCCCGATGACAGGGCGAAACACCATATATTTT
cdr3_aa: CASSPMTGRNTIYF
cdr3_length: 14
v_call: TRBV11-2
d_call: TRBD1
j_call: TRBJ1-3

cdr3_nt: TGCGCCAGCAGCTTGACAGGTCACTATGGCTACACCTTC
cdr3_aa: CASSLTGHYGYTF
cdr3_length: 13
v_call: TRBV5-1
d_call: .
j_call: TRBJ1-2

cdr3_nt: TGTGCCAGCAGTTACTCACTAGCGGGTCGCACAGATACGCAGTATTTT
cdr3_aa: CASSYSLAGRTDTQYF
cdr3_length: 16
v_call: TRBV6-6
d_call: TRBD2
j_call: TRBJ2-3

cdr3_nt: TGTGCCAGCAGCCCTACGGGAGGCGGGGAGCTGTTTTTT
cdr3_aa: CASSPTGGGELFF
cdr3_length: 13
v_call: TRBV7-9
d_call: TRBD2
j_call: TRBJ2-2

cdr3_nt: TGCAGTGTCCCCCTAGGTTACGAGCAGTACTTC
cdr3_aa: CSVPLGYEQYF
cdr3_length: 11
v_call: TRBV20-1
d_call: .
j_call: TRBJ2-7

cdr3_nt: TGTGCCAGCCTGTACAGGGTGCGGGCCACCGGGGAGCTGTTTTTT
cdr3_aa: CASLYRVRATGELFF
cdr3_length: 15
v_call: TRBV28
d_call: .
j_call: TRBJ2-2

cdr3_nt: TGTGCCAGCAGTTCGACTAGCGGGAGGTCTGGGGCCAACGTCCTGACTTTC
cdr3_aa: CASSSTSGRSGANVLTF
cdr3_length: 17
v_call: TRBV2
d_call: TRBD2
j_call: TRBJ2-6

cdr3_nt: TGTGCCAGCAGCCATCTGACTAGCGGGAGAATTGGGGATCTAGGGGAGCAGTTCTTC
cdr3_aa: CASSHLTSGRIGDLGEQFF
cdr3_length: 19
v_call: TRBV3-1/TRBV3-2
d_call: TRBD2
j_call: TRBJ2-1

cdr3_nt: TGTGCCAGCAGCGTAGAACTAGTCGCTTCCTACAATGAGCAGTTCTTC
cdr3_aa: CASSVELVASYNEQFF
cdr3_length: 16
v_call: TRBV9
d_call: .
j_call: TRBJ2-1

cdr3_nt: TGTGCCTGGAGTGTCCCCGGGGGAGGGAACACTGAAGCTTTCTTT
cdr3_aa: CAWSVPGGGNTEAFF
cdr3_length: 15
v_call: TRBV30
d_call: .
j_call: TRBJ1-1

cdr3_nt: TGCGCCAGCAGCCAAGCAGGGTCGTTCGTAAAACTGTTTTTT
cdr3_aa: CASSQAGSFVKLFF
cdr3_length: 14
v_call: TRBV4-1
d_call: .
j_call: TRBJ1-4

cdr3_nt: TGTGCCAGCAGTTTGGGGGGGCAGGGTGACGGCGGGGAGCTGTTTTTT
cdr3_aa: CASSLGGQGDGGELFF
cdr3_length: 16
v_call: TRBV27
d_call: .
j_call: TRBJ2-2

cdr3_nt: TGTGCCAGCAGCCCCGGGATGAACACTGAAGCTTTCTTT
cdr3_aa: CASSPGMNTEAFF
cdr3_length: 13
v_call: TRBV5-4
d_call: .
j_call: TRBJ1-1